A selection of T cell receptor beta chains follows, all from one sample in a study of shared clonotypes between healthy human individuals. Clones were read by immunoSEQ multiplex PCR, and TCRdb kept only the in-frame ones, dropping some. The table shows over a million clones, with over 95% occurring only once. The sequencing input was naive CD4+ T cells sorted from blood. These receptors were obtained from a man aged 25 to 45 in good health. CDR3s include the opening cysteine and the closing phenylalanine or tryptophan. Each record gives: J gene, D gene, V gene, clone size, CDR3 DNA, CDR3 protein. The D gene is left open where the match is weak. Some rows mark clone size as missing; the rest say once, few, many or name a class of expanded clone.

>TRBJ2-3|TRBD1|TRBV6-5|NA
TGTGCCAGCTCTACAGGGGTCACAGATACGCAGTATTTT
CASSTGVTDTQYF
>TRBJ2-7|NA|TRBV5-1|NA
TGCGCCAGCAGACATTACGCCAGGGAGAACGAGCAGTACTTC
CASRHYARENEQYF
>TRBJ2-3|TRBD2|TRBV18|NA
TGTGCCAGCTCACCCCAAATCGGAGCGGGAGTTGAGCAAGATACGCAGTATTTT
CASSPQIGAGVEQDTQYF
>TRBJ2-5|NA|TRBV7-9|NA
TGTGCCAGCAGCTCCAGGGAGGAGACCCAGTACTTC
CASSSREETQYF
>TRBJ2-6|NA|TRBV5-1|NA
TGCGCCAGCAGCCTGGACGGCTCTGGGGCCAACGTCCTGACTTTC
CASSLDGSGANVLTF
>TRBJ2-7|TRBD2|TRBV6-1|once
TGTGCCAGCAGTGAATATGAGGGGCTAGCGGGAGGTAGGTCCTACGAGCAGTACTTC
CASSEYEGLAGGRSYEQYF
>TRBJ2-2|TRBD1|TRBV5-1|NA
TGCGCCAGCAGCGCCGGGACAGAAGACGGGGAGCTGTTTTTT
CASSAGTEDGELFF
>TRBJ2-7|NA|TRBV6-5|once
TGTGCCAGCAGTTACTCGAGTCCGGAACCCTACGAGCAGTACTTC
CASSYSSPEPYEQYF
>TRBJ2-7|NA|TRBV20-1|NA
TGCAGTGCTAGGTTAGCCTACGAGCAGTACTTC
CSARLAYEQYF
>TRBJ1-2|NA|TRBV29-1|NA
TGCAGCGTTGGACCAAGATCGGGGTCTCTGTCCTATGGCTACACCTTC
CSVGPRSGSLSYGYTF
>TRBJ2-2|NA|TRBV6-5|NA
TGTGCCAGCAGTTACGTCGGCAGTTTACCCACCGGGGAGCTGTTTTTT
CASSYVGSLPTGELFF
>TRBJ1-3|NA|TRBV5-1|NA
TGCGCCAGCAGCTTGGCTGATACAGGGAGCTCTGGAAACACCATATATTTT
CASSLADTGSSGNTIYF
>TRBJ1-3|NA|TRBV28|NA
TGTGCCAGCTATGGGGGGCCTGGAAACACCATATATTTT
CASYGGPGNTIYF
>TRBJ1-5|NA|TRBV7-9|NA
TGTGCCAGCAGCGCAATGGTCCAGCCCCAGCATTTT
CASSAMVQPQHF
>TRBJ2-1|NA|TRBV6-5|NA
TGTGCCAGCAGTTACGACACCCTAGGTTGGAATGAGCAGTTCTTC
CASSYDTLGWNEQFF
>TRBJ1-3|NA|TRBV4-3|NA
TGCGCCAGCAGCCAAGTCCCCGTTCTCGGGGCTTTAAGAAACACCATATATTTT
CASSQVPVLGALRNTIYF
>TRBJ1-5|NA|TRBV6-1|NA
TGTGCCAGCAGTGAAGTTTGGAAGGGGTACAATCAGCCCCAGCATTTT
CASSEVWKGYNQPQHF
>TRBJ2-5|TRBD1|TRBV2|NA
TGTGCCAGCATTCTGGACAGGGGGTGGGTGGAGACCCAGTACTTC
CASILDRGWVETQYF
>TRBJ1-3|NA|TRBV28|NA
TGTGCCAGCAGAATTTCTGGAAACACCATATATTTT
CASRISGNTIYF
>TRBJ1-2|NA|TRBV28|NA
TGTGCCAGCAGTCCGGTGAACTATGGCTACACCTTC
CASSPVNYGYTF
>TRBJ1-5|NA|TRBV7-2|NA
TGTGCCAGCAGCTTAGCCCCTACAGGGATTAATCAGCCCCAGCATTTT
CASSLAPTGINQPQHF
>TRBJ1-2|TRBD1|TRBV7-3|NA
TGTGCCAGCAGCTTGGGGCCACGACAGGGGTATGGCTACACCTTC
CASSLGPRQGYGYTF
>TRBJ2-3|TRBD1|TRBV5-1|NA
TGCGCCAGCAGCACAGGGGTGCCCACAGATACGCAGTATTTT
CASSTGVPTDTQYF
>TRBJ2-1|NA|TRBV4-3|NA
TGCGCCAGCAGCCAAGATAAGGTCTCGGGCAATGAGCAGTTCTTC
CASSQDKVSGNEQFF
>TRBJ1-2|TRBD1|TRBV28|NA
TGTGCCAGCAGTTCCTTCGGGACAGGGGTCGGCTATGGCTACACCTTC
CASSSFGTGVGYGYTF